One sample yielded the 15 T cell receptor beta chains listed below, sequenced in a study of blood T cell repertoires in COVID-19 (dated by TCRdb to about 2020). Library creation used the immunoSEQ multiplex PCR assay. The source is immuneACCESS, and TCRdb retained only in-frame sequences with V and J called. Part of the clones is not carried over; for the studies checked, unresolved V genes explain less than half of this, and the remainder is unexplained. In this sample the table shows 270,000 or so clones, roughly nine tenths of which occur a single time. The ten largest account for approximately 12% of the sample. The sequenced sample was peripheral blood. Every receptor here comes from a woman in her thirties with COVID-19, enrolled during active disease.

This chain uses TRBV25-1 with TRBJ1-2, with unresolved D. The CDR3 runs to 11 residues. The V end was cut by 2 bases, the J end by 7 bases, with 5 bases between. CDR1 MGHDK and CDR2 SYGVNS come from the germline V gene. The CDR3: CASSEVRGYTF. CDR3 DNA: TGTGCCAGCAGTGAAGTTCGTGGCTACACCTTC.

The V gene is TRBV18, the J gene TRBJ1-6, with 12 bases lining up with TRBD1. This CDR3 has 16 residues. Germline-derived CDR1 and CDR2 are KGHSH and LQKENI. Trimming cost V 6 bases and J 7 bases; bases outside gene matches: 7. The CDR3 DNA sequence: TGTGCCAGCTCCCTCCAGGGGACAGGGGGCAATTCACCCCTCCACTTT. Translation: CASSLQGTGGNSPLHF.

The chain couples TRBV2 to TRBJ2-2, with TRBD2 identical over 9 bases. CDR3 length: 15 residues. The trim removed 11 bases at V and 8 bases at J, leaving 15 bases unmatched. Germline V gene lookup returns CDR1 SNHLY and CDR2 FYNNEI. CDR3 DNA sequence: TGTGCCCTAAGAGGGCTAGCGGGGAGGGCGGGGGAGCTGTTTTTT. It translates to CALRGLAGRAGELFF.

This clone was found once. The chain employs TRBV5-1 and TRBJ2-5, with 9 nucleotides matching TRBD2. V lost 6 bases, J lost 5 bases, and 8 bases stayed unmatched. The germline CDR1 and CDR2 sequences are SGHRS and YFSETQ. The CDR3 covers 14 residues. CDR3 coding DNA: TGCGCCAGCACGGCGGGGGGGTTCCGGGAGACCCAGTACTTC. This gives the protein CASTAGGFRETQYF.

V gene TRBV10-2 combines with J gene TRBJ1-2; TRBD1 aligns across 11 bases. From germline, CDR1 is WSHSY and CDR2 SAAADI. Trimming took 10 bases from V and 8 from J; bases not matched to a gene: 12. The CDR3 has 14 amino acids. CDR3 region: CATRDRGKVQGYTF. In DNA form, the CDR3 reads TGCGCCACCAGGGACAGGGGGAAAGTGCAGGGCTACACCTTC.

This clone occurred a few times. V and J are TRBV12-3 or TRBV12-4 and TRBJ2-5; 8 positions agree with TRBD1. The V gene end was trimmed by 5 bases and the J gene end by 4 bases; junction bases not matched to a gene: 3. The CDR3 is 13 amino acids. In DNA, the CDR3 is TGTGCCAGCAGTCAGACAGGGGTAGAGACCCAGTACTTC. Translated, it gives CASSQTGVETQYF.

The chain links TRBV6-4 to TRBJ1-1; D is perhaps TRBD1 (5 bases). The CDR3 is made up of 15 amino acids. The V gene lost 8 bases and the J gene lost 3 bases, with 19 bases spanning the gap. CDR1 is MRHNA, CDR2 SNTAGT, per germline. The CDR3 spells CASDLPGGEDTEAFF. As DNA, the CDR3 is TGTGCCAGCGACTTACCCGGGGGGGAGGACACTGAAGCTTTCTTT.

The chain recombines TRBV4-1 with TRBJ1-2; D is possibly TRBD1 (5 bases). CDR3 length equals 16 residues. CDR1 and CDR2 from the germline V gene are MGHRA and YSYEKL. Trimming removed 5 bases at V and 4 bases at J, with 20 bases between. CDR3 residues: CASSGRTPTGSYGYTF. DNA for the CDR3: TGCGCCAGCAGCGGCCGGACCCCCACAGGTAGCTATGGCTACACCTTC.

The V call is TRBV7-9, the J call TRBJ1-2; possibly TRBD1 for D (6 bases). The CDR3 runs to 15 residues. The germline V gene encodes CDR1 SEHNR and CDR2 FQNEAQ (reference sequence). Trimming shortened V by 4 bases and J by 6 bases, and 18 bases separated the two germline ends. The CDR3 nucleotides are TGTGCCAGCAGCTCCCCCCGGGGGGCTTCCGATGGCTACACCTTC. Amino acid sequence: CASSSPRGASDGYTF. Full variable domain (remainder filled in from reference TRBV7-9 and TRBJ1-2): DTGVSQNPRHKITKRGQNVTFRCDPISEHNRLYWYRQTLGQGPEFLTYFQNEAQLEKSRLLSDRFSAERPKGSFSTLEIQRTEQGDSAMYLCASSSPRGASDGYTFGSGTRLTVV.

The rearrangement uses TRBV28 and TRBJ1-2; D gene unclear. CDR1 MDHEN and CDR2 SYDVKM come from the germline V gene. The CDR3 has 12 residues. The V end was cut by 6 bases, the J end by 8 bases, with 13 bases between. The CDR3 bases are TGTGCCAGCAGCCCCCCGGGGTCCGGCTACACCTTC. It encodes CASSPPGSGYTF.

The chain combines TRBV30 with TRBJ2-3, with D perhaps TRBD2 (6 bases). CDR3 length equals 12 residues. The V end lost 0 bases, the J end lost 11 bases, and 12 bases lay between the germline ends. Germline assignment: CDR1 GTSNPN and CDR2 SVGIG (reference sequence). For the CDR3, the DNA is TGTGCCTGGAGTGTGGGGACTGGCGTGCAGTATTTT. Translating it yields CAWSVGTGVQYF.

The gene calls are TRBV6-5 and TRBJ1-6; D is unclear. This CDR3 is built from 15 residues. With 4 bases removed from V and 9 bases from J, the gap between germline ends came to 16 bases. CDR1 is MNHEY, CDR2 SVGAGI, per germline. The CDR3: CASSFGREVGSPLHF. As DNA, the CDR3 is TGTGCCAGCAGTTTCGGACGGGAAGTTGGTTCACCCCTCCACTTT.

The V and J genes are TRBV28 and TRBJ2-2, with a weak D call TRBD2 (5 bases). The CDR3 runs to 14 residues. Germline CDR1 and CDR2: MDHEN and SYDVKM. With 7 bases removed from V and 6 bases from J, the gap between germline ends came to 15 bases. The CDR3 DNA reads TGTGCCAGCACCCCTCGTTTGCGGGCCGGGGAGCTGTTTTTT. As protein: CASTPRLRAGELFF.

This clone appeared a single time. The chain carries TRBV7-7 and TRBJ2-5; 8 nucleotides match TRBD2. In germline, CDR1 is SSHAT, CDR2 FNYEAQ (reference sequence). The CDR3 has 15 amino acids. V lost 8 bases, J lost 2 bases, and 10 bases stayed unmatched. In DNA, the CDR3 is TGTGCCAGCGCGGACTCAGCGGGGGAACAAGAGACCCAGTACTTC. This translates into CASADSAGEQETQYF.

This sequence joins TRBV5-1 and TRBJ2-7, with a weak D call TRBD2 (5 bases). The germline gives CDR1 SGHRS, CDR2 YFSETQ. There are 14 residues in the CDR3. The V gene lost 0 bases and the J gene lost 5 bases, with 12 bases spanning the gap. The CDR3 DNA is TGCGCCAGCAGCTTGGATGCGGGTTGGGACGAGCAGTACTTC. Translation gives CASSLDAGWDEQYF. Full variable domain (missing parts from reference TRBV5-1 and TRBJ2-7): KAGVTQTPRYLIKTRGQQVTLSCSPISGHRSVSWYQQTPGQGLQFLFEYFSETQRNKGNFPGRFSGRQFSNSRSEMNVSTLELGDSALYLCASSLDAGWDEQYFGPGTRLTVT.